This T cell receptor beta chain was recovered during a study of cytomegalovirus exposure and HLA in healthy donors. PCR was performed using 60 Vbeta and 13 Jbeta primers. Method: immunoSEQ multiplex PCR; TCRdb's copy keeps in-frame clones and lacks some. The sample gives about 85,000 clones, roughly 80% of which show up once; about 2% is in the top ten. The V end was cut by 4 bases, the J end by 6 bases, with 15 bases between. CDR3 length equals 13 residues. Germline loops: CDR1 GTSNPN, CDR2 SVGIG (reference sequence). Regarding donors, all were healthy bone marrow donors. The clonotype was recovered from a boy younger than 18 in good health and CMV-seronegative. The V call is TRBV30, the J call TRBJ2-5; the D gene is possibly TRBD2 (6 bases). The sequenced sample was PBMCs. CDR3 coding DNA: TGTGCCTGGAACCAGCTGGGGGGTAAGACCCAGTACTTC. Translation gives CAWNQLGGKTQYF.